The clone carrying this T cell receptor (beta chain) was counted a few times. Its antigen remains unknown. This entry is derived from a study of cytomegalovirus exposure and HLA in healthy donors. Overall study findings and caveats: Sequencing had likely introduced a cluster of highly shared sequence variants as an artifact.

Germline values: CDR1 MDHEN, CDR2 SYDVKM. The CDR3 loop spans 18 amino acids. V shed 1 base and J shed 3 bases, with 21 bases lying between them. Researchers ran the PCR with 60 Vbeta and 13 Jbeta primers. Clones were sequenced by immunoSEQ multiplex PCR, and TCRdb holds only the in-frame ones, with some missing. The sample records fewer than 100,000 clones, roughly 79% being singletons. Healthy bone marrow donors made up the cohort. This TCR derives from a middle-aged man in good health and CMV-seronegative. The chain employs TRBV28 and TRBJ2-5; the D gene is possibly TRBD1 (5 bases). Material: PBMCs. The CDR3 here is CASSLSPGLGSIEETQYF. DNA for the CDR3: TGTGCCAGCAGTTTATCTCCAGGGCTGGGGTCGATAGAAGAGACCCAGTACTTC. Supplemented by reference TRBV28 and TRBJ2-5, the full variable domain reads DVKVTQSSRYLVKRTGEKVFLECVQDMDHENMFWYRQDPGLGLRLIYFSYDVKMKEKGDIPEGYSVSREKKERFSLILESASTNQTSMYLCASSLSPGLGSIEETQYFGPGTRLLVL.